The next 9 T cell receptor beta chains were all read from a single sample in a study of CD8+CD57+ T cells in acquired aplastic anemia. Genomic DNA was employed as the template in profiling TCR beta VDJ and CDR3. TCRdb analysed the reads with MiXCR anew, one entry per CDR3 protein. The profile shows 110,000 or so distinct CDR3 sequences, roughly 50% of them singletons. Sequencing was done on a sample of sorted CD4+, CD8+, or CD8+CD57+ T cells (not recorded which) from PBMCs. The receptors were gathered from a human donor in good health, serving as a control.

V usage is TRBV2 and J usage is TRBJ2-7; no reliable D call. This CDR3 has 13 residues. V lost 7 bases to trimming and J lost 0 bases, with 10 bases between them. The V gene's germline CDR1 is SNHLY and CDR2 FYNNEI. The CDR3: CASTNGASYEQYF. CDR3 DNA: TGTGCCAGCACCAATGGCGCCTCCTACGAGCAGTACTTC.

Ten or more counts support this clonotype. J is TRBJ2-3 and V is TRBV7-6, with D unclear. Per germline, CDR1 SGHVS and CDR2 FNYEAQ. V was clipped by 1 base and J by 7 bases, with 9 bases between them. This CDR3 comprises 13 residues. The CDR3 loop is CASSLEAGHTQYF. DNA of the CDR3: TGTGCCAGCAGCTTAGAGGCAGGTCATACGCAGTATTTT. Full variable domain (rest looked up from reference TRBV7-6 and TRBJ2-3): GAGVSQSPRYKVTKRGQDVALRCDPISGHVSLYWYRQALGQGPEFLTYFNYEAQQDKSGLPNDRFSAERPEGSISTLTIQRTEQRDSAMYRCASSLEAGHTQYFGPGTRLTVL.

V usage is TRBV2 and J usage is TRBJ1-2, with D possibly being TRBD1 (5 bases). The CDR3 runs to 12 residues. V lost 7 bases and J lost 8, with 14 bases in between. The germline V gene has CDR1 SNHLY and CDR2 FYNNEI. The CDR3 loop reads CASTQGLGGYTF. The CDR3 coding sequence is TGTGCCAGCACCCAGGGCTTAGGAGGCTACACCTTC.

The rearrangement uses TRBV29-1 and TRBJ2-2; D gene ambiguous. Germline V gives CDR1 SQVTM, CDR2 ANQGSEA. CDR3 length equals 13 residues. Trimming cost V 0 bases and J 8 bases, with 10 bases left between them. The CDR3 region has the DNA TGCAGCGTTGAAGATCTGTCGACAGGGGAGCTGTTTTTT. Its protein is CSVEDLSTGELFF.

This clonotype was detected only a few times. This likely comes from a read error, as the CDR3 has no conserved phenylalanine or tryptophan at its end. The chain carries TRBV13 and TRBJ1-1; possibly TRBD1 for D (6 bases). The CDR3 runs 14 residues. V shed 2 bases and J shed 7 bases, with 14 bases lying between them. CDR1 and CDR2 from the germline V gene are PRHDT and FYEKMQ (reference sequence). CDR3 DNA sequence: TGTGCCAGCAGCTTAATTCCAGGGGACGATGAAGCTTTCCTT. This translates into CASSLIPGDDEAFL.

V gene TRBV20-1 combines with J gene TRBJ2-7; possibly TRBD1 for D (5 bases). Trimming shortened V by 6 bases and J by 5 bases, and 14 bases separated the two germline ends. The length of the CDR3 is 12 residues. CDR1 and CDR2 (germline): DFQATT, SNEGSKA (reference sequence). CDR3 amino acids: CSAFRAGNEQYV. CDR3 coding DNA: TGCAGTGCCTTCAGGGCAGGGAACGAGCAGTACGTC.

The CDR3 bases are TGTGCCAGCAGCACCTACCGGGACAGGTCCTACGAGCAGTACTTC. It specifies CASSTYRDRSYEQYF. The genes are TRBV7-2 and TRBJ2-7; 8 positions match TRBD1. V trimming: 5 bases; J trimming: 1 base; junction bases outside the gene matches: 7. The CDR3 is made up of 15 amino acids. Germline CDR1 SGHTA, CDR2 FQGNSA.

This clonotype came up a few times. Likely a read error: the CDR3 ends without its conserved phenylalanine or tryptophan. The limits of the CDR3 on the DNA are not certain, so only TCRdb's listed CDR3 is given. The CDR3 reads CASSYSHSG. The chain carries TRBV6-5 and TRBJ1-3. Termini included, the CDR3 measures 9 amino acids. Germline assignment: CDR1 MNHEY and CDR2 SVGAGI.

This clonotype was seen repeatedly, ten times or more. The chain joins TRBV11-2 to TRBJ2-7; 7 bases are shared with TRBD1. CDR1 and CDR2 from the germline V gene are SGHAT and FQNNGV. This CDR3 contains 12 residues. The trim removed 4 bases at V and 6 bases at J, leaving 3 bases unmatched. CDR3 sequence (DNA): TGTGCCAGCAGCTCACACAGGGGCGAGCAGTACTTC. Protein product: CASSSHRGEQYF.